The rows below give T cell receptor beta chains drawn from one sample of a study of shared clonotypes between healthy human individuals. The protocol was immunoSEQ multiplex PCR, while the TCRdb copy is restricted to in-frame clones and leaves out a portion. The sample lists under 650,000 clones; around 96% were seen once. The sample was naive CD4+ T cells sorted from blood. The receptors originated from a woman in her twenties or thirties in good health. Each CDR3 is given with its conserved first and last residue. D genes are given only for firm matches. The listing skips clone size in some rows; elsewhere it reads once, few, many or a size class.

abundance,v_gene,d_gene,j_gene,len,CDR3aa,CDR3nt
-,TRBV10-3,-,TRBJ1-2,15,CAISESTVPNYGYTF,TGTGCCATCAGTGAGTCTACAGTTCCTAACTATGGCTACACCTTC
-,TRBV4-2,TRBD2,TRBJ2-3,15,CASSRLAGGPNTQYF,TGTGCCAGCAGCAGACTAGCGGGAGGGCCAAATACGCAGTATTTT
-,TRBV19,-,TRBJ2-2,14,CASSIGTNTGELFF,TGTGCCAGTAGTATAGGCACGAACACCGGGGAGCTGTTTTTT
-,TRBV19,TRBD2,TRBJ2-5,15,CASRAKLAGVETQYF,TGTGCCAGTAGGGCAAAACTAGCGGGAGTTGAGACCCAGTACTTC
-,TRBV5-1,TRBD1,TRBJ1-1,14,CASQPGQGHTEAFF,TGCGCCAGCCAACCGGGACAGGGTCACACTGAAGCTTTCTTT
-,TRBV5-1,-,TRBJ2-6,16,CASSLLEPAGANVLTF,TGCGCCAGCAGCTTGTTGGAGCCCGCTGGGGCCAACGTCCTGACTTTC
once,TRBV7-9,-,TRBJ1-4,15,CASSLAGTYSEKLFF,TGTGCCAGCAGCTTGGCCGGGACTTATAGTGAAAAACTGTTTTTT
-,TRBV13,TRBD2,TRBJ2-7,15,CASSSFRTSNYEQYF,TGTGCCAGCAGCTCTTTCCGGACTAGTAACTACGAGCAGTACTTC
-,TRBV5-6,-,TRBJ2-7,13,CASSSERNYEQYF,TGTGCCAGCAGCTCGGAGCGGAACTACGAGCAGTACTTC
-,TRBV9,-,TRBJ2-2,14,CASSVLASPRELFF,TGTGCCAGCAGCGTCCTAGCATCCCCCCGGGAGCTGTTTTTT
-,TRBV7-8,-,TRBJ1-6,13,CASSPQSDSPLHF,TGTGCCAGCAGCCCGCAGTCGGATTCACCCCTCCACTTT
-,TRBV5-4,-,TRBJ1-1,13,CATPAGGGTEAFF,TGTGCCACCCCCGCGGGGGGCGGAACTGAAGCTTTCTTT
-,TRBV4-2,-,TRBJ2-7,16,CASSQDVGLGMNEQYF,TGTGCCAGCAGCCAAGATGTGGGACTGGGGATGAACGAGCAGTACTTC
-,TRBV19,-,TRBJ1-1,16,CASSRYSYGVATEAFF,TGTGCCAGTAGTCGGTACAGCTATGGGGTTGCCACTGAAGCTTTCTTT
-,TRBV28,-,TRBJ1-6,12,CASSLMNSPLHF,TGTGCCAGCAGTCTGATGAATTCACCCCTCCACTTT
once,TRBV27,TRBD2,TRBJ2-3,16,CASSLSRPRGADTQYF,TGTGCCAGCAGTTTATCGCGACCCCGGGGGGCAGATACGCAGTATTTT
-,TRBV28,-,TRBJ1-6,15,CASSLWGLGNSPLHF,TGTGCCAGCAGTTTATGGGGGTTGGGCAATTCACCCCTCCACTTT
-,TRBV28,TRBD2,TRBJ2-7,15,CASSDVLAGVREQYF,TGTGCCAGCAGTGATGTACTAGCGGGAGTACGCGAGCAGTACTTC
-,TRBV10-2,TRBD2,TRBJ2-1,18,CASSDNARASGRGNEQFF,TGCGCCAGCAGTGACAACGCCAGGGCTAGCGGGAGGGGCAATGAGCAGTTCTTC
-,TRBV6-5,TRBD1,TRBJ2-2,16,CASSYSDRGGTGELFF,TGTGCCAGCAGTTACTCGGACAGGGGTGGCACCGGGGAGCTGTTTTTT
-,TRBV28,-,TRBJ2-7,13,CASSLGLGYEQYF,TGTGCCAGCAGCCTGGGTCTAGGGTACGAGCAGTACTTC
-,TRBV19,TRBD1,TRBJ2-1,13,CASDGQGYNEQFF,TGTGCCAGTGACGGACAGGGCTACAATGAGCAGTTCTTC
-,TRBV7-6,-,TRBJ1-2,14,CASSPVASTIGYTF,TGTGCCAGCAGCCCCGTGGCCAGTACTATCGGCTACACCTTC
-,TRBV18,-,TRBJ2-3,14,CASSPGKGPDTQYF,TGTGCCAGCTCACCGGGAAAGGGGCCGGATACGCAGTATTTT
-,TRBV28,TRBD1,TRBJ2-5,15,CASSPTGGRGETQYF,TGTGCCAGCAGTCCAACAGGGGGCCGGGGAGAGACCCAGTACTTC
-,TRBV7-9,-,TRBJ2-7,12,CASSLGAYEQYF,TGTGCCAGCAGCTTAGGGGCCTACGAGCAGTACTTC
-,TRBV7-9,-,TRBJ2-7,11,CASSLTYEQYF,TGTGCCAGCAGCTTGACGTACGAGCAGTACTTC
-,TRBV19,TRBD1,TRBJ2-3,17,CASSTAPGQGKTDTQYF,TGTGCCAGTAGTACCGCCCCGGGACAGGGAAAGACAGATACGCAGTATTTT
-,TRBV7-8,-,TRBJ2-7,15,CASSFGGAALYEQYF,TGTGCCAGCAGCTTTGGCGGGGCAGCGTTATACGAGCAGTACTTC
once,TRBV10-3,-,TRBJ2-7,16,CAISESATPVTYEQYF,TGTGCCATCAGTGAGTCCGCGACCCCGGTAACCTACGAGCAGTACTTC
-,TRBV28,TRBD1,TRBJ2-1,14,CASRTGGANNEQFF,TGTGCCAGCAGGACAGGGGGGGCGAACAATGAGCAGTTCTTC
-,TRBV7-3,-,TRBJ2-7,13,CASSLISSYEQYF,TGTGCCAGCAGCTTAATCTCATCCTACGAGCAGTACTTC
-,TRBV6-6,-,TRBJ2-6,16,CASSSRQDSGANVLTF,TGTGCCAGCAGTTCCCGACAGGACTCTGGGGCCAACGTCCTGACTTTC
-,TRBV2,-,TRBJ2-1,15,CASSAVGGVSNEQFF,TGTGCCAGCAGTGCGGTGGGCGGGGTCTCTAATGAGCAGTTCTTC
-,TRBV5-1,TRBD1,TRBJ2-3,14,CASSWTGGTDTQYF,TGCGCCAGCAGCTGGACAGGGGGCACAGATACGCAGTATTTT
-,TRBV6-1,-,TRBJ2-5,13,CASTGAAQETQYF,TGTGCCAGCACAGGGGCAGCTCAAGAGACCCAGTACTTC
-,TRBV28,TRBD2,TRBJ2-7,13,CASIGGSPYEQYF,TGTGCCAGCATTGGCGGGAGTCCCTACGAGCAGTACTTC
-,TRBV6-1,-,TRBJ1-1,15,CASSAFRGSNTEAFF,TGTGCCAGCAGTGCATTCAGGGGCTCGAACACTGAAGCTTTCTTT
-,TRBV28,TRBD2,TRBJ2-7,14,CASSVGTSGRVQYF,TGTGCCAGCAGTGTGGGGACTAGCGGAAGGGTGCAGTACTTC
-,TRBV19,-,TRBJ2-3,15,CASSNIGRWTDTQYF,TGTGCCAGTAGTAACATCGGGCGATGGACAGATACGCAGTATTTT
-,TRBV5-4,-,TRBJ2-2,17,CASRSPGGGDHTGELFF,TGTGCCAGCAGATCCCCCGGAGGGGGCGATCACACCGGGGAGCTGTTTTTT
-,TRBV11-2,-,TRBJ2-7,15,CASSLLADVSYEQYF,TGTGCCAGCAGCTTGTTGGCGGATGTTTCCTACGAGCAGTACTTC
-,TRBV11-1,-,TRBJ2-7,12,CASSLESDEQYF,TGTGCCAGCAGCTTAGAATCGGACGAGCAGTACTTC
-,TRBV4-1,TRBD2,TRBJ2-7,16,CASSQEIPRGRGEQYF,TGCGCCAGCAGCCAAGAAATCCCACGCGGGAGGGGAGAGCAGTACTTC
once,TRBV6-1,-,TRBJ2-7,13,CASSEGQPYEQYF,TGTGCCAGCAGCGAAGGACAGCCCTACGAGCAGTACTTC
once,TRBV5-4,-,TRBJ2-7,12,CASSLAAGEQYF,TGTGCCAGCAGCCTTGCTGCGGGGGAGCAGTACTTC
-,TRBV29-1,TRBD1,TRBJ2-1,14,CSVNTGVRYNEQFF,TGCAGCGTTAACACAGGGGTTCGCTACAATGAGCAGTTCTTC
-,TRBV18,-,TRBJ2-3,17,CASSPSRQAPSTDTQYF,TGTGCCAGCTCACCATCTAGACAGGCACCTAGCACAGATACGCAGTATTTT
-,TRBV28,-,TRBJ1-4,14,CASSLVTTNEKLFF,TGTGCCAGCAGTTTAGTGACAACTAATGAAAAACTGTTTTTT
-,TRBV6-4,-,TRBJ1-2,11,CASSANYGYTF,TGTGCCAGCAGCGCTAACTATGGCTACACCTTC